A selection of T cell receptor beta chains follows, all from one sample in a study of CD8+ T cells in alopecia areata. Sequencing used immunoSEQ multiplex PCR; TCRdb keeps in-frame clones, though not all of them. The table has 98,000 or so clones, 59% seen once. What was sequenced was CD8+ T cells sorted from blood. The receptors originated from a human donor in good health. The CDR3 runs from the conserved cysteine through the conserved F or W. D genes are given only for firm matches. Clone size is stated in some rows and not others, as once, few, many or a class when expanded.

j_gene: TRBJ2-3; abundance: few; v_gene: TRBV2; d_gene: TRBD1; CDR3nt: TGTGCCAGCAGCCAGGGGGCAGATACGCAGTATTTT; CDR3aa: CASSQGADTQYF
j_gene: TRBJ2-1; abundance: .; v_gene: TRBV5-1; d_gene: .; CDR3nt: TGCGCCAGCAGCTTGGAGGTCCTCTACAATGAGCAGTTCTTC; CDR3aa: CASSLEVLYNEQFF
j_gene: TRBJ1-1; abundance: .; v_gene: TRBV30; d_gene: .; CDR3nt: TGTGCCTGGAGTGTACGTCAGGGGACATTGGTAATGAACACTGAAGCTTTCTTT; CDR3aa: CAWSVRQGTLVMNTEAFF
j_gene: TRBJ2-7; abundance: once; v_gene: TRBV5-1; d_gene: TRBD1; CDR3nt: TGCGCCAGCAGCTTCGGGACAGGGAATTTCGAGCAGTACTTC; CDR3aa: CASSFGTGNFEQYF
j_gene: TRBJ2-3; abundance: .; v_gene: TRBV15; d_gene: .; CDR3nt: TGTGCCACCAGCAAGTGGACAGATACGCAGTATTTT; CDR3aa: CATSKWTDTQYF
j_gene: TRBJ1-4; abundance: .; v_gene: TRBV6-1; d_gene: .; CDR3nt: TGTGCCAGCAGTGAGGGGCAGGCGGTTGAAAAACTGTTTTTT; CDR3aa: CASSEGQAVEKLFF
j_gene: TRBJ2-6; abundance: .; v_gene: TRBV19; d_gene: .; CDR3nt: TGTGCCAGTAGTCACGATGGAACTGGGGCCAACGTCCTGACTTTC; CDR3aa: CASSHDGTGANVLTF
j_gene: TRBJ1-1; abundance: .; v_gene: TRBV25-1; d_gene: .; CDR3nt: TGTGCCAGCAGTCACGGCAATGAGGGCACTGAAGCTTTCTTT; CDR3aa: CASSHGNEGTEAFF
j_gene: TRBJ1-1; abundance: .; v_gene: TRBV6-5; d_gene: .; CDR3nt: TGTGCCACCGGGACCGGGAACCATGAAGCTTTCTTT; CDR3aa: CATGTGNHEAFF
j_gene: TRBJ2-7; abundance: few; v_gene: TRBV6-1; d_gene: TRBD2; CDR3nt: TGTGCCAGCAGTGAACGACTAGCGGAACCCTACGAGCAGTACTTC; CDR3aa: CASSERLAEPYEQYF
j_gene: TRBJ2-2; abundance: few; v_gene: TRBV9; d_gene: .; CDR3nt: TGTGCCAGCAGCGTAGGAAGGCGGGGCAACGAGAACACCGGGGAGCTGTTTTTT; CDR3aa: CASSVGRRGNENTGELFF
j_gene: TRBJ2-1; abundance: few; v_gene: TRBV7-9; d_gene: .; CDR3nt: TGTGCCAGCAGCTACCAACAGCAGCGGGAGCAGTTCTTC; CDR3aa: CASSYQQQREQFF
j_gene: TRBJ2-7; abundance: .; v_gene: TRBV2; d_gene: TRBD1; CDR3nt: TGTGCCATGCACCGGGACAGCTACGAGCAGTACTTC; CDR3aa: CAMHRDSYEQYF
j_gene: TRBJ1-1; abundance: .; v_gene: TRBV30; d_gene: .; CDR3nt: TGTGCCTGGAGCGTCTCCGGTCCCGCGGGGGCTTTCTTT; CDR3aa: CAWSVSGPAGAFF
j_gene: TRBJ1-5; abundance: few; v_gene: TRBV28; d_gene: .; CDR3nt: TGTGCCAGCAGCGCCACGCCGTACGGGGAGGGATCTAATCAGCCCCAGCATTTT; CDR3aa: CASSATPYGEGSNQPQHF
j_gene: TRBJ1-1; abundance: .; v_gene: TRBV2; d_gene: .; CDR3nt: TGTGCCAGCAGTGATGGAGGGACCTGGGGCACTGAAGCTTTCTTT; CDR3aa: CASSDGGTWGTEAFF
j_gene: TRBJ2-3; abundance: many; v_gene: TRBV5-8; d_gene: .; CDR3nt: TGTGCCAGCAGCTTACCCGGGACGGGAACAGATACGCAGTATTTT; CDR3aa: CASSLPGTGTDTQYF
j_gene: TRBJ2-5; abundance: .; v_gene: TRBV2; d_gene: .; CDR3nt: TGTGCCAGCAGTGTTCGGCTAGCCCCAAAAGAGACCCAGTACTTC; CDR3aa: CASSVRLAPKETQYF
j_gene: TRBJ2-3; abundance: .; v_gene: TRBV4-1; d_gene: .; CDR3nt: TGCGCCAGCAGCCAACGGACGTCTTCAGGCACAGATACGCAGTATTTT; CDR3aa: CASSQRTSSGTDTQYF
j_gene: TRBJ2-5; abundance: few; v_gene: TRBV29-1; d_gene: .; CDR3nt: TGCAGCGTTGAGGGGCGTCAGGGTACGGGAGAGACCCAGTACTTC; CDR3aa: CSVEGRQGTGETQYF
j_gene: TRBJ2-1; abundance: .; v_gene: TRBV2; d_gene: .; CDR3nt: TGTGCCAGCAGTGAAGAGCTGGGGGCTTCCTACAATGAGCAGTTCTTC; CDR3aa: CASSEELGASYNEQFF
j_gene: TRBJ2-7; abundance: .; v_gene: TRBV6-6; d_gene: .; CDR3nt: TGTGCCAGCAGCCCCGTTCCGGTCGACGAGCAGTACTTC; CDR3aa: CASSPVPVDEQYF
j_gene: TRBJ2-7; abundance: .; v_gene: TRBV9; d_gene: TRBD2; CDR3nt: TGTGCCAGCAGCGTTAGCGGGGGATCCTACGAGCAGTACTTC; CDR3aa: CASSVSGGSYEQYF
j_gene: TRBJ1-6; abundance: few; v_gene: TRBV6-4; d_gene: .; CDR3nt: TGTGCCAGCAGTGGGGACGGCGGTAATTCACCCCTCCACTTT; CDR3aa: CASSGDGGNSPLHF
j_gene: TRBJ2-3; abundance: once; v_gene: TRBV28; d_gene: .; CDR3nt: TGTGCCAGCAGTGTACAGGGCCGTAGCACAGATACGCAGTATTTT; CDR3aa: CASSVQGRSTDTQYF
j_gene: TRBJ2-7; abundance: .; v_gene: TRBV5-6; d_gene: .; CDR3nt: TGTGCCAGCAGCTTGGGAGGAAGGTTCTACGAGCAGTACTTC; CDR3aa: CASSLGGRFYEQYF
j_gene: TRBJ2-2; abundance: .; v_gene: TRBV6-1; d_gene: .; CDR3nt: TGTGCCAGCATAGACAGACAGGAGAACACCGGGGAGCTGTTTTTT; CDR3aa: CASIDRQENTGELFF
j_gene: TRBJ1-1; abundance: .; v_gene: TRBV7-9; d_gene: .; CDR3nt: TGTGCCAGCAGCGTAGGACAGAGGAACACTGAAGCTTTCTTT; CDR3aa: CASSVGQRNTEAFF
j_gene: TRBJ2-1; abundance: .; v_gene: TRBV30; d_gene: TRBD2; CDR3nt: TGTGCCTGGGCGGGGGGAGACCAATACAATGAGCAGTTCTTC; CDR3aa: CAWAGGDQYNEQFF
j_gene: TRBJ2-7; abundance: .; v_gene: TRBV29-1; d_gene: TRBD2; CDR3nt: TGCAGCGTCCTAAAAGGGGCGCGGGGGGAACCCTACGAGCAGTACTTC; CDR3aa: CSVLKGARGEPYEQYF
j_gene: TRBJ2-2; abundance: .; v_gene: TRBV29-1; d_gene: .; CDR3nt: TGCAGCGTTGCGGTGGAGGGGGGGGACACCGGGGAGCTGTTTTTT; CDR3aa: CSVAVEGGDTGELFF
j_gene: TRBJ2-7; abundance: once; v_gene: TRBV15; d_gene: .; CDR3nt: TGTGCCATCAAAAGCGACGGGGGCGAGACCTACGAGCAGTACTTC; CDR3aa: CAIKSDGGETYEQYF
j_gene: TRBJ2-7; abundance: .; v_gene: TRBV4-3; d_gene: TRBD1; CDR3nt: TGCGCCAGCAGCCAAGATTTTTCGGGACAGGGCTACGAGCAGTACTTC; CDR3aa: CASSQDFSGQGYEQYF
j_gene: TRBJ2-7; abundance: .; v_gene: TRBV30; d_gene: TRBD2; CDR3nt: TGTGCCTGGGGGCCGGGACTAGCGGGAAACGAGCAGTACTTC; CDR3aa: CAWGPGLAGNEQYF
j_gene: TRBJ2-3; abundance: .; v_gene: TRBV25-1; d_gene: .; CDR3nt: TGTGCCAGCAGTGAAGATCGGTTTACGCAGTATTTT; CDR3aa: CASSEDRFTQYF
j_gene: TRBJ2-5; abundance: .; v_gene: TRBV4-2; d_gene: .; CDR3nt: TGTGCCAGCAGCCCAAACTTGGGGGCCCAATCGGGGGAGACCCAGTACTTC; CDR3aa: CASSPNLGAQSGETQYF
j_gene: TRBJ2-5; abundance: .; v_gene: TRBV13; d_gene: TRBD2; CDR3nt: TGTGCCAGCAGCTTAGAGGTGGCTAGCGGGGGTCAAGAGACCCAGTACTTC; CDR3aa: CASSLEVASGGQETQYF
j_gene: TRBJ2-5; abundance: once; v_gene: TRBV15; d_gene: TRBD2; CDR3nt: TGTGCCACCAGCAGAGATCCTCCCGCAGCCGGGAGGGGGATCCAAGAGACCCAGTACTTC; CDR3aa: CATSRDPPAAGRGIQETQYF
j_gene: TRBJ2-5; abundance: .; v_gene: TRBV4-3; d_gene: TRBD2; CDR3nt: TGCGCCAGCAGCCAATCCGTTATGGGGACTAGCGCCCAAGAGACCCAGTACTTC; CDR3aa: CASSQSVMGTSAQETQYF
j_gene: TRBJ2-1; abundance: .; v_gene: TRBV6-4; d_gene: TRBD2; CDR3nt: TGTGCCAGCAGTGCATCCGGGGGGGAGAACAATGAGCAGTTCTTC; CDR3aa: CASSASGGENNEQFF
j_gene: TRBJ1-1; abundance: .; v_gene: TRBV30; d_gene: TRBD1; CDR3nt: TGTGCCTGGAGGGTCCCCCTGACAGGGCAGGACACTGAAGCTTTCTTT; CDR3aa: CAWRVPLTGQDTEAFF
j_gene: TRBJ2-5; abundance: .; v_gene: TRBV10-3; d_gene: TRBD1; CDR3nt: TGTGCCATCAGCCCATTCGGGACAGTATCTCAAGAGACCCAGTACTTC; CDR3aa: CAISPFGTVSQETQYF
j_gene: TRBJ2-6; abundance: few; v_gene: TRBV2; d_gene: TRBD1; CDR3nt: TGTGCCAGCAGGGCGGACAGGGGATCAGGGGCCAACGTCCTGACTTTC; CDR3aa: CASRADRGSGANVLTF
j_gene: TRBJ2-7; abundance: few; v_gene: TRBV29-1; d_gene: TRBD1; CDR3nt: TGCAGCGTTCGGACAGGGGGCTACGAGCAGTACTTC; CDR3aa: CSVRTGGYEQYF
j_gene: TRBJ1-2; abundance: .; v_gene: TRBV4-3; d_gene: .; CDR3nt: TGCGCCAGCAGCCAAGATCGGGCAGGGCATAACTATGGCTACACCTTC; CDR3aa: CASSQDRAGHNYGYTF